Following are 19 T cell receptor beta chains from one sample sequenced in a study of cytomegalovirus exposure and HLA in healthy donors. The PCR had 60 Vbeta and 13 Jbeta primers. The method was immunoSEQ multiplex PCR; TCRdb's version includes in-frame clones alone and lacks a portion of them. The repertoire table contains 150,000 to 200,000 clones. Sequencing was performed on PBMCs. The receptors originated from a man aged 25-45 years in good health and CMV-seronegative.

The chain joins TRBV6-5 to TRBJ1-5; D is unclear. The germline V gene encodes CDR1 MNHEY and CDR2 SVGAGI. This CDR3 contains 16 residues. The germline V and J ends were trimmed by 0 bases and 0 bases, with 9 bases remaining between them. CDR3 in DNA: TGTGCCAGCAGTTACTCTGCGGATTATAGCAATCAGCCCCAGCATTTT. This codes for CASSYSADYSNQPQHF.

This chain joins TRBV5-1 and TRBJ1-1, with D possibly being TRBD1 (6 bases). Trimming shortened V by 4 bases and J by 1 base, and 11 bases separated the two germline ends. Germline-derived CDR1 and CDR2 are SGHRS and YFSETQ. The CDR3 contains 14 residues. CDR3 bases: TGCGCCAGCAGCGCTAGACAGGAGAACACTGAAGCTTTCTTT. This gives the protein CASSARQENTEAFF.

The gene calls are TRBV4-2 and TRBJ1-5; D is possibly TRBD1 (5 bases). The V gene's germline CDR1 is LGHNA and CDR2 YNFKEQ. CDR3 length: 14 amino acids. V was clipped by 0 bases and J by 8 bases, with 11 bases between them. CDR3 coding DNA: TGTGCCAGCAGCCAAGATGGGGCGCCAGAGCCCCAGCATTTT. It codes for CASSQDGAPEPQHF.

This sequence joins TRBV9 and TRBJ2-1; 11 bases map to TRBD2. This CDR3 is built from 17 residues. Germline assignment: CDR1 SGDLS and CDR2 YYNGEE. The V gene end was trimmed by 1 base and the J gene end by 7 bases; junction bases not matched to a gene: 10. CDR3 coding DNA: TGTGCCAGCAGCGTAACTAGCGGGAGTTGGGGGCTTAATGAGCAGTTCTTC. Its protein is CASSVTSGSWGLNEQFF.

The rearrangement uses TRBV11-2 and TRBJ2-5, with D possibly being TRBD1 (5 bases). The V end was cut by 1 base, the J end by 1 base, with 10 bases between. The CDR3 consists of 15 residues. Germline V gene sequence: CDR1 SGHAT, CDR2 FQNNGV. In DNA, the CDR3 is TGTGCCAGCAGCTTAGCCGGCAGGGCCCAAGAGACCCAGTACTTC. It specifies CASSLAGRAQETQYF.

CDR3 in amino acids: CATKGLAAASYEQYF. As DNA, the CDR3 is TGTGCCACCAAGGGACTAGCAGCCGCGTCCTACGAGCAGTACTTC. This sequence joins TRBV10-3 and TRBJ2-5, with 9 bases identical to TRBD2. The J call may be in error: the DNA end matches TRBJ2-7 better. Germline V gene sequence: CDR1 ENHRY, CDR2 SYGVKD. CDR3 length: 15 amino acids.

The chain has TRBV30 and TRBJ1-2; D might be TRBD1 (6 bases). V dropped 0 bases and J dropped 9 bases, with 14 bases sitting between them. The CDR3 has 13 amino acids. Germline CDR1 GTSNPN, CDR2 SVGIG (reference sequence). The CDR3 bases are TGTGCCTGGAGTGTAGACAGGATTCGGCGCTACACCTTC. Translated, it gives CAWSVDRIRRYTF.

V usage is TRBV11-2 and J usage is TRBJ1-1, with 7 bases fitting TRBD1. The CDR3 loop spans 13 amino acids. Trimming took 5 bases from V and 7 from J; bases not matched to a gene: 7. CDR1 is SGHAT, CDR2 FQNNGV, per germline. The CDR3 here is CASSLQGELEAFF. CDR3 DNA sequence: TGTGCCAGCAGCCTCCAGGGGGAACTTGAAGCTTTCTTT.

J is TRBJ2-7 and V is TRBV10-2; the match to TRBD2 covers 11 bases. V was clipped by 10 bases and J by 0 bases; unmatched bases: 8. CDR1 and CDR2 from the germline V gene are WSHSY and SAAADI. The CDR3 is made up of 15 amino acids. The CDR3 sequence is CATDPGTSGSYEQYF. DNA of the CDR3: TGCGCCACTGATCCCGGGACTAGCGGCTCCTACGAGCAGTACTTC.

The chain employs TRBV4-1 and TRBJ1-4, with D possibly being TRBD1 (6 bases). Per germline, CDR1 MGHRA and CDR2 YSYEKL. This CDR3 contains 16 residues. The V end lost 4 bases, the J end lost 7 bases, and 19 bases lay between the germline ends. The chain's CDR3 is CASSPTATGLGEKLFF. The CDR3 DNA reads as TGCGCCAGCAGCCCTACTGCAACAGGGTTGGGTGAAAAACTGTTTTTT.

This chain links TRBV25-1 with TRBJ2-3; tentatively, D is TRBD2 (5 bases). V shed 3 bases and J shed 1 base, with 17 bases lying between them. The CDR3 is 17 amino acids. The germline CDR1 and CDR2 sequences are MGHDK and SYGVNS. CDR3 sequence: CASSEGTTPRGTDTQYF. The CDR3 DNA sequence: TGTGCCAGCAGTGAGGGAACTACGCCGAGGGGCACAGATACGCAGTATTTT.

This CDR3 reads CASSLPGQGHYGYTF. CDR3 nucleotides: TGTGCCAGCAGCCTACCGGGACAGGGGCACTATGGCTACACCTTC. The chain employs TRBV5-4 and TRBJ1-2; 10 bases are a match to TRBD1. The length of the CDR3 is 15 residues. CDR1 is SGHNT, CDR2 YYREEE, per germline (reference sequence). V lost 4 bases, J lost 3 bases, and 6 bases stayed unmatched.

This chain connects TRBV5-1 to TRBJ2-5; 8 bases are shared with TRBD1. Germline values: CDR1 SGHRS, CDR2 YFSETQ. The ends lost 1 base at V and 5 bases at J; junction bases unmatched: 19. The CDR3 consists of 19 residues. CDR3 in DNA: TGCGCCAGCAGCTTGACCACCGGGACAGGTCAACAAGGGGGCGAGACCCAGTACTTC. Encoded protein: CASSLTTGTGQQGGETQYF. The full variable domain, in which reference TRBV5-1 and TRBJ2-5 provide the parts outside the CDR3, is KAGVTQTPRYLIKTRGQQVTLSCSPISGHRSVSWYQQTPGQGLQFLFEYFSETQRNKGNFPGRFSGRQFSNSRSEMNVSTLELGDSALYLCASSLTTGTGQQGGETQYFGPGTRLLVL.

The V call is TRBV5-1, the J call TRBJ2-3; TRBD2 agrees at 8 bases. The ends lost 0 bases at V and 1 base at J; junction bases unmatched: 7. CDR3 length equals 17 residues. Germline V gene data show CDR1 as SGHRS and CDR2 as YFSETQ. The chain's CDR3 is CASSLAPSGGRTDTQYF. The CDR3 DNA reads TGCGCCAGCAGCTTGGCTCCCAGCGGGGGCCGCACAGATACGCAGTATTTT.

The chain recombines TRBV18 with TRBJ1-1; TRBD1 might be the D (6 bases). Deletions cut 3 bases from V and 8 bases from J, with 10 bases between. The germline V gene has CDR1 KGHSH and CDR2 LQKENI. This CDR3 is built from 12 residues. CDR3 coding DNA: TGTGCCAGCTCACCCGGACAGCCCGAAGCTTTCTTT. Translated: CASSPGQPEAFF. The full variable domain, completed using reference TRBV18 and TRBJ1-1, is NAGVMQNPRHLVRRRGQEARLRCSPMKGHSHVYWYRQLPEEGLKFMVYLQKENIIDESGMPKERFSAEFPKEGPSILRIQQVVRGDSAAYFCASSPGQPEAFFGQGTRLTVV.

The chain uses TRBV6-1 and TRBJ1-2; TRBD1 matches at 8 bases. Germline V lookup: CDR1 MNHNS, CDR2 SASEGT. Trimming removed 5 bases from V and 7 bases from J; junction bases left unmatched: 6. There are 13 residues in the CDR3. The CDR3 bases are TGTGCCAGCAGTTGGGCAGGGGGCGGTGGCTACACCTTC. Its translation is CASSWAGGGGYTF.

The J gene is TRBJ2-1, the V gene TRBV27; 9 bases are a match to TRBD1. The CDR3 is 16 amino acids. CDR1 is MNHEY, CDR2 SMNVEV, per germline (reference sequence). Trimming removed 0 bases from V and 2 bases from J; junction bases left unmatched: 2. This CDR3 reads CASSLSGTGPYNEQFF. The CDR3 nucleotides are TGTGCCAGCAGTTTATCCGGGACAGGGCCCTACAATGAGCAGTTCTTC.

As for this clone: One junction end does not reproduce the germline sequence, and a read error may be involved. The rearrangement uses TRBV19 and TRBJ1-4; tentative D call: TRBD1 (5 bases). This CDR3 region has 16 residues. Germline CDR1 LNHDA, CDR2 SQIVND (reference sequence). The CDR3 sequence: CASSIDREATNEKLFF. The CDR3 nucleotides read TGTGCCAGTAGTATAGACAGGGAGGCAACGAATGAAAAACTGTTTTTT.

The J gene is TRBJ1-2, the V gene TRBV27; D ambiguous. V lost 3 bases to trimming and J lost 0 bases, with 8 bases between them. The CDR3 length is 14 residues. Germline CDR1 reads MNHEY; CDR2 reads SMNVEV (reference sequence). The CDR3 DNA sequence: TGTGCCAGCAGTTTCCGGTCGGCTAACTATGGCTACACCTTC. It specifies CASSFRSANYGYTF.